What follows are 15 T cell receptor beta chains derived from one specimen sequenced in a study of beta chain features in type 1 diabetes. No cognate antigen is known for these TCRs. Regarding the study as a whole: Type 1 diabetes patients had moderately but significantly shorter TCRB CDR3s in all four CD4+ subsets.

The authors reverse transcribed all of the isolated RNA, so sequencing captured expressed TCRB transcripts. Data came from immunoSEQ multiplex PCR; TCRdb stores just in-frame clones and leaves some out. The sample yields hundreds of thousands of clones, about 14% seen once. Sample: naive CD4+ T cells from blood. The receptor source for this set is a man aged 18 to 30 with type 1 diabetes.

The chain is built from TRBV28 and TRBJ2-7; weak D call: TRBD1 (6 bases). From germline, CDR1 is MDHEN and CDR2 SYDVKM. V dropped 8 bases and J dropped 2 bases, with 13 bases sitting between them. The CDR3 contains 13 residues. This CDR3 is CASRRRGTYEQYF. The CDR3 DNA follows: TGTGCCAGCCGACGCAGGGGAACCTACGAGCAGTACTTC.

This clone appeared a few times. The CDR3 here is CASSLASGSQETQYF. In DNA, the CDR3 is TGTGCCAGCAGCTTGGCGAGCGGCTCCCAAGAGACCCAGTACTTC. The V gene is TRBV5-6, the J gene TRBJ2-5; weak D call: TRBD2 (5 bases). This CDR3 spans 15 amino acids. Germline V lookup: CDR1 SGHDT, CDR2 YYEEEE. V was trimmed by 0 bases and J by 1 base, leaving 10 bases between them.

V is TRBV9 and J is TRBJ2-6; 9 bases are a match to TRBD1. Germline CDR1 reads SGDLS; CDR2 reads YYNGEE. V lost 4 bases, J lost 4 bases, and 12 bases stayed unmatched. The CDR3 length is 18 residues. CDR3 amino acids: CASSSRPGTGLGANVLTF. The CDR3 DNA is TGTGCCAGCAGCTCTCGTCCCGGGACAGGGCTCGGGGCCAACGTCCTGACTTTC.

Worth noting for this clone: Other nucleotide sequences in the sample specify the same CDR3. V usage is TRBV9 and J usage is TRBJ2-1; TRBD2 aligns across 8 bases. Per germline, CDR1 SGDLS and CDR2 YYNGEE. CDR3 length: 16 amino acids. The J segment lost 0 bases and the V segment lost 1 base, leaving 3 bases of the junction unmatched. The CDR3 DNA reads TGTGCCAGCAGCGTATTAGCGGGGAGCTCCTACAATGAGCAGTTCTTC. Amino acids: CASSVLAGSSYNEQFF.

This clone was found once. This rearrangement joins TRBV5-6 to TRBJ2-7; no firm D call. The CDR3 contains 12 residues. V was cut by 2 bases and J by 2 bases, with 5 bases left in between. CDR1 and CDR2 from the germline V gene are SGHDT and YYEEEE. CDR3 sequence: CASSFVTYEQYF. The CDR3 bases are TGTGCCAGCAGCTTTGTAACCTACGAGCAGTACTTC.

V is TRBV5-6 and J is TRBJ1-5; D is ambiguous. This CDR3 has 15 residues. V lost 0 bases and J 1 base, leaving 8 bases between the germline ends. Germline assignment: CDR1 SGHDT and CDR2 YYEEEE. The DNA for the CDR3 is TGTGCCAGCAGCTTGGATGCTTTAAGCAATCAGCCCCAGCATTTT. This translates into CASSLDALSNQPQHF.

This clone came up a few times. The chain uses TRBV4-3 and TRBJ2-5; D is undetermined. V lost 2 bases and J 7 bases, leaving 14 bases between the germline ends. The CDR3 loop spans 14 amino acids. The germline gives CDR1 LGHNA, CDR2 YSLEER. CDR3 nucleotides: TGCGCCAGCAGCCAACTGACCTCCTCTGGGACCCAGTACTTC. It encodes CASSQLTSSGTQYF.

CDR3 region: CASSEPRAGYTF. Here the CDR3 DNA reads TGTGCCAGCAGCGAACCTCGAGCTGGCTACACCTTC. V and J are TRBV5-4 and TRBJ1-2, with D uncertain. This CDR3 has 12 residues. CDR1 and CDR2 from the germline V gene are SGHNT and YYREEE (reference sequence). The ends were cut back, 4 bases at V and 7 bases at J, with 11 bases in the middle.

The J gene is TRBJ1-1, the V gene TRBV5-4, with D unclear. The CDR3 is 12 amino acids. Trimming took 0 bases from V and 9 from J, leaving 9 bases between them. Germline-derived CDR1 and CDR2 are SGHNT and YYREEE (reference sequence). The CDR3: CASSLDSSQAFF. Here the CDR3 DNA reads TGTGCCAGCAGCTTGGACAGTTCTCAAGCTTTCTTT.

This clone appeared a few times. V usage is TRBV7-2 and J usage is TRBJ1-2; D might be TRBD1 (5 bases). CDR1 and CDR2 from the germline V gene are SGHTA and FQGNSA. The V gene lost 1 base and the J gene lost 4 bases, with 10 bases spanning the gap. This CDR3 spans 14 amino acids. Here the CDR3 DNA reads TGTGCCAGCAGCTTAGATACAGGAACCTATGGCTACACCTTC. Translated: CASSLDTGTYGYTF.

The chain links TRBV7-9 to TRBJ1-2, with D maybe TRBD1 (5 bases). CDR1 and CDR2 (germline): SEHNR, FQNEAQ (reference sequence). This CDR3 has 14 residues. Trimming took 4 bases from V and 4 from J, leaving 13 bases between them. CDR3 in amino acids: CASSSRDWGYGYTF. Written as DNA, the CDR3 is TGTGCCAGCAGCTCCAGGGATTGGGGCTATGGCTACACCTTC.

In its sample, this clone was seen a few times. CDR3 nucleotides: TGCGCCAGCAGCTTGGATGCAGGGAGTGGCACTGAAGCTTTCTTT. Translating gives CASSLDAGSGTEAFF. The chain carries TRBV5-1 and TRBJ1-1, with a weak D call TRBD1 (5 bases). Trimming cost V 0 bases and J 4 bases, with 13 bases left between them. Germline assignment: CDR1 SGHRS and CDR2 YFSETQ. The CDR3 contains 15 residues.

CDR3 in DNA: TGTGCCAGCAGTGAAGTTAGGGCCCAATCCTATGAAAAACTGTTTTTT. It yields the protein CASSEVRAQSYEKLFF. V gene TRBV2 combines with J gene TRBJ1-4, with D unresolved. The CDR3 covers 16 residues. Germline V gene lookup returns CDR1 SNHLY and CDR2 FYNNEI. Trimming shortened V by 1 base and J by 6 bases, and 15 bases separated the two germline ends.

This clone was counted only a few times. The same CDR3 is also encoded by other DNA sequences in this sample. The chain couples TRBV18 to TRBJ2-1, with D hard to call. V was shortened by 0 bases and J by 6 bases, with 6 bases between the two germline ends. CDR3 length equals 13 residues. Per the germline V gene, CDR1 is KGHSH and CDR2 is LQKENI. CDR3 protein: CASSPPGSNEQFF. As DNA, the CDR3 is TGTGCCAGCTCACCACCAGGTAGCAATGAGCAGTTCTTC.

V is TRBV10-3 and J is TRBJ2-5, with 8 nucleotides matching TRBD1. The V and J ends lost 0 bases and 5 bases, in that order; junction bases with no gene match: 20. Germline lookup yields CDR1 ENHRY and CDR2 SYGVKD. The CDR3 length is 20 residues. CDR3 amino acids: CAISESILQGANRSGETQYF. The CDR3 DNA is TGTGCCATCAGTGAGTCGATCTTGCAGGGGGCGAACCGGTCAGGGGAGACCCAGTACTTC.